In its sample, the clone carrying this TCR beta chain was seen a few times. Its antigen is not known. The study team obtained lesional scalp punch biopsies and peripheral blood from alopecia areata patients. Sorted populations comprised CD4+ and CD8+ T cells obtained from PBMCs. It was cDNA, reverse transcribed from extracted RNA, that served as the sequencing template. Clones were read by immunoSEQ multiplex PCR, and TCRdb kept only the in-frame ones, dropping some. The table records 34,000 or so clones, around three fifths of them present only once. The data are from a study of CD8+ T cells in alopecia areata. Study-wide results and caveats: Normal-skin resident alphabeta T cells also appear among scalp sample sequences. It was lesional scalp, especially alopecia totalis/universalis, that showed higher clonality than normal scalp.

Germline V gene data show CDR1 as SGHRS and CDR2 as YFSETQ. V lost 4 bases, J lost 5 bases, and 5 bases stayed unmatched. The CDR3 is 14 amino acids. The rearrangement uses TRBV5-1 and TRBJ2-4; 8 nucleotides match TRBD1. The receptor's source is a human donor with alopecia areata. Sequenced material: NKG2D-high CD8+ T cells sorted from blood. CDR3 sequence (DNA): TGCGCCAGCAGCGATGACAGGGGAGAAAACATTCAGTACTTC. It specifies CASSDDRGENIQYF.